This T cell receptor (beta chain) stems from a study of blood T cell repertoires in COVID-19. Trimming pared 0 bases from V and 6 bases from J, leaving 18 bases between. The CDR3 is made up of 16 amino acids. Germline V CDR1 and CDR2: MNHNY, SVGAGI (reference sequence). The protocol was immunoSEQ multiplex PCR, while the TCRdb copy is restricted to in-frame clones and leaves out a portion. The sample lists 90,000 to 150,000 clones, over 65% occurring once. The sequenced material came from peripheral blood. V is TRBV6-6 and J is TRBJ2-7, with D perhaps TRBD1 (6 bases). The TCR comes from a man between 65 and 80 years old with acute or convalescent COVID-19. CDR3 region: CASSYSSQGNRGEQYF. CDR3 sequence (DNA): TGTGCCAGCAGTTACTCGTCACAGGGTAATAGGGGCGAGCAGTACTTC.